What follows is one T cell receptor (beta chain) and its context. Trimming took 1 base from V and 0 from J, leaving 10 bases between them. CDR3 length: 15 residues. The germline V gene has CDR1 SGHVS and CDR2 FQNEAQ. These data come from a study of T cells in localized non-small cell lung cancer. Here immunoSEQ multiplex PCR was the method, and the copy in TCRdb shows in-frame clones only, minus some. The table shows some 29,000 clones, with about 90% occurring only once. V and J are TRBV7-8 and TRBJ2-7; unclear D gene. The sequence was collected from a woman between 18 and 50 years old with stage I lung adenocarcinoma. Here the sequenced sample was peripheral blood, taken before any cancer treatment. CDR3: CASSLERSSSYEQYF. CDR3 nucleotides: TGTGCCAGCAGCTTAGAACGGTCGAGCTCCTACGAGCAGTACTTC. The variable domain in full, with the rest retrieved from reference TRBV7-8 and TRBJ2-7, is GAGVSQSPRYKVAKRGQDVALRCDPISGHVSLFWYQQALGQGPEFLTYFQNEAQLDKSGLPSDRFFAERPEGSVSTLKIQRTQQEDSAVYLCASSLERSSSYEQYFGPGTRLTVT.